The source of this T cell receptor (beta chain) is a study of cytomegalovirus exposure and HLA in healthy donors. In the case of this clone: Its antigen is unidentified.

Whole-study findings and limits: The authors enumerated over 150 TCR beta chains as linked to cytomegalovirus.

The PCR employed 60 Vbeta primers together with 13 Jbeta primers. Assay used: immunoSEQ multiplex PCR; TCRdb lists only in-frame clones, some missing. The sample lists about 150,000 clones; around 65% were seen once. The CDR3 is 14 amino acids. The V gene's germline CDR1 is SGHRS and CDR2 YFSETQ. Trimming pared 3 bases from V and 2 bases from J, leaving 12 bases between. The sequence was obtained from a woman aged 25 to 39 in good health and CMV-seropositive. This rearrangement joins TRBV5-1 to TRBJ2-7; no clear D gene. The sample taken for sequencing was PBMCs. CDR3 nucleotide sequence: TGCGCCAGCAGCTCGGTACCCTCTACCTACGAGCAGTACTTC. This translates into CASSSVPSTYEQYF. The whole variable domain, filled in from reference TRBV5-1 and TRBJ2-7, reads KAGVTQTPRYLIKTRGQQVTLSCSPISGHRSVSWYQQTPGQGLQFLFEYFSETQRNKGNFPGRFSGRQFSNSRSEMNVSTLELGDSALYLCASSSVPSTYEQYFGPGTRLTVT.